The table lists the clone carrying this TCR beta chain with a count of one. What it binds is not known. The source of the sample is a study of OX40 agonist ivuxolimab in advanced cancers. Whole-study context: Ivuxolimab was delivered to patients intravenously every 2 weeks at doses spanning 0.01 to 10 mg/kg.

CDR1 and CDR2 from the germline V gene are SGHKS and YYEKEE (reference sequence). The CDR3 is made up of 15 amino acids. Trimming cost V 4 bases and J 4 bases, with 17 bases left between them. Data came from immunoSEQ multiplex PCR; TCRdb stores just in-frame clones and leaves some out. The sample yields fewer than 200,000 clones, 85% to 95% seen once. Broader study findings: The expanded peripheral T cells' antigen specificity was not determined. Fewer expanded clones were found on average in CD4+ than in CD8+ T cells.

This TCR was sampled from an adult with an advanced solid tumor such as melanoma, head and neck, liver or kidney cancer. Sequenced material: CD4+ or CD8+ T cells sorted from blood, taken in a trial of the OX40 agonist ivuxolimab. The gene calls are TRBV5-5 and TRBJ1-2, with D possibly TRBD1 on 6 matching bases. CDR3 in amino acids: CASSPSSGTIYGYTF. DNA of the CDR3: TGTGCCAGCAGCCCTTCGTCCGGGACAATCTATGGCTACACCTTC.